These 11 T cell receptor beta chains share one sample of origin, sequenced in a study of identical twins. MiXCR was run by TCRdb on the 5' RACE reads, yielding one entry per CDR3 protein. The sample yields around 160,000 distinct CDR3 sequences, approximately 4% seen once. Sequencing was done on a sample of memory T cells sorted from blood. The receptors shown here come from a man younger than 30 in good health.

Ten or more counts support this clonotype. The chain is built from TRBV27 and TRBJ2-1; 7 bases map to TRBD1. This CDR3 has 15 residues. J lost 3 bases, V lost 6 bases, and 8 bases had no gene match. Germline assignment: CDR1 MNHEY and CDR2 SMNVEV (reference sequence). CDR3 loop: CASRNTGQNYNEQFF. The CDR3 DNA is TGTGCCAGCAGGAATACGGGACAGAACTACAATGAGCAGTTCTTC.

This clonotype showed up many times. The chain combines TRBV15 with TRBJ1-2; the match to TRBD1 covers 7 bases. The ends lost 5 bases at V and 7 bases at J; junction bases unmatched: 10. The CDR3 has 14 amino acids. Germline V gene sequence: CDR1 LNHNV, CDR2 YYDKDF (reference sequence). This CDR3 is CATSDPTGSGGYTF. The CDR3 bases are TGTGCCACCAGCGATCCGACAGGGTCGGGTGGCTACACCTTC. The whole variable domain, remainder taken from reference TRBV15 and TRBJ1-2, is DAMVIQNPRYQVTQFGKPVTLSCSQTLNHNVMYWYQQKSSQAPKLLFHYYDKDFNNEADTPDNFQSRRPNTSFCFLDIRSPGLGDTAMYLCATSDPTGSGGYTFGSGTRLTVV.

This clonotype was seen at least ten times. The chain uses TRBV10-1 and TRBJ2-2; 13 bases are shared with TRBD2. Germline V lookup: CDR1 WNHNN, CDR2 SYGVQD (reference sequence). V was clipped by 6 bases and J by 8 bases; unmatched bases: 6. The CDR3 consists of 15 residues. The CDR3 sequence is CASSRLAGGEGELFF. In nucleotides, the CDR3 is TGCGCCAGCAGCCGACTAGCGGGAGGAGAAGGGGAGCTGTTTTTT.

This clonotype was seen ten or more times. The J gene is TRBJ2-3, the V gene TRBV6-5, with D perhaps matching TRBD1 (6 bases). The CDR3 is 11 amino acids. Deletions cut 8 bases from V and 5 bases from J, with 8 bases between. Germline assignment: CDR1 MNHEY and CDR2 SVGAGI. In DNA, the CDR3 is TGTGCCAGCCAAGGGGGAGATACGCAGTATTTT. Amino acid sequence: CASQGGDTQYF.

This chain links TRBV7-9 with TRBJ2-1; 13 bases map to TRBD2. The CDR3 loop spans 15 amino acids. CDR1 is SEHNR, CDR2 FQNEAQ, per germline (reference sequence). V shed 5 bases, J shed 10 bases, and the junction held 8 bases outside the gene matches. CDR3 DNA sequence: TGTGCCAGCAGCCCAACTAGCGGGAGGGCCGGGGAGCAGTTCTTC. It codes for CASSPTSGRAGEQFF.

Many counts were recorded for this clonotype. The genes are TRBV3-1 and TRBJ2-2; D is possibly TRBD2 (6 bases). V was cut by 4 bases and J by 1 base, with 10 bases left in between. CDR1 is LGHDT, CDR2 YNNKEL, per germline (reference sequence). The CDR3 has 15 amino acids. The CDR3 loop is CASSLPGLNTGELFF. The CDR3 coding sequence is TGTGCCAGCAGCCTTCCGGGACTGAACACCGGGGAGCTGTTTTTT. Filled out from reference TRBV3-1 and TRBJ2-2, the complete variable domain reads DTAVSQTPKYLVTQMGNDKSIKCEQNLGHDTMYWYKQDSKKFLKIMFSYNNKELIINETVPNRFSPKSPDKAHLNLHINSLELGDSAVYFCASSLPGLNTGELFFGEGSRLTVL.

With regard to this clonotype: A read error may explain this, as a much larger clone is one base away. The chain is built from TRBV12-3 or TRBV12-4 and TRBJ2-2, with 9 bases aligning to TRBD1. V lost 6 bases, J lost 6 bases, and 8 bases stayed unmatched. This CDR3 is built from 15 residues. CDR3 sequence: CASSYTQGAAGELFF. CDR3 nucleotide sequence: TGTGCCAGCAGCTATACACAGGGGGCCGCCGGGGAGCTGTTTTTT.

Many counts were recorded for this clonotype. This rearrangement joins TRBV20-1 to TRBJ1-2, with 7 bases lining up with TRBD1. The germline CDR1 and CDR2 sequences are DFQATT and SNEGSKA (reference sequence). The CDR3 contains 15 residues. V was clipped by 5 bases and J by 0 bases; unmatched bases: 9. The CDR3 DNA reads TGCAGTGCTCTCCCGACAGGGCAGCCTAACTATGGCTACACCTTC. It yields the protein CSALPTGQPNYGYTF.

There are many counts of this clonotype. This chain uses TRBV5-1 with TRBJ1-2; D uncertain. V was shortened by 4 bases and J by 5 bases, with 12 bases between the two germline ends. This CDR3 contains 13 residues. Looked up from germline, CDR1 is SGHRS and CDR2 is YFSETQ. CDR3 protein: CASSQDGTYGYTF. The CDR3, as DNA: TGCGCCAGCAGCCAGGACGGAACATATGGCTACACCTTC.

Comments on this clonotype: This may be a read error: a much more frequent sequence differs by one nucleotide. CDR3 sequence: CSSSLGSSGPSTDTQYF. The CDR3 nucleotides are TGTTCCAGCAGCTTAGGAAGTAGCGGCCCTAGCACAGATACGCAGTATTTT. The V gene is TRBV11-2, the J gene TRBJ2-3; perhaps TRBD2 as D (6 bases). Per the germline V gene, CDR1 is SGHAT and CDR2 is FQNNGV. CDR3 length: 17 amino acids.

This clonotype was seen many times. The chain links TRBV7-6 to TRBJ1-5; D remains unclear. Germline CDR1 and CDR2: SGHVS and FNYEAQ. CDR3 size: 14 residues. Deletions cut 1 base from V and 4 bases from J, with 8 bases between. The CDR3 DNA reads TGTGCCAGCAGCTTAGGGGTGCGGAATCAGCCCCAGCATTTT. Translated, it gives CASSLGVRNQPQHF.